Presented here are 25 T cell receptor beta chains from one specimen sequenced in a study of molecular identifiers for immune sequencing clone quantification. TCRdb reprocessed the PCR reads via MiXCR and lists one record per CDR3 protein. The repertoire holds fewer than 25,000 distinct CDR3 sequences, with over 20% as singletons. Sequences were obtained from naive CD8+ T cells from blood, with Jurkat cell RNA spiked in. Described subset: FACS-sorted CD8+CD4-CCR7+CD45RA+ naive T cells. The receptor set was obtained from a human donor in good health. Some libraries in this study had Jurkat cell RNA spiked in.

V and J are TRBV3-1 and TRBJ1-1; no clear D. CDR1 and CDR2 (germline): LGHDT, YNNKEL (reference sequence). V was pared by 3 bases and J by 1 base, with 3 bases between. CDR3 length: 12 residues. This chain's CDR3 is CASSHPNTEAFF. As DNA, the CDR3 is TGTGCCAGCAGCCACCCGAACACTGAAGCTTTCTTT.

This clonotype was counted between two and nine times. This may be a read error: a much more frequent sequence differs by one nucleotide. V and J are TRBV7-8 and TRBJ2-5; tentative D call: TRBD2 (5 bases). The CDR3 consists of 15 residues. The V gene lost 2 bases and the J gene lost 2 bases, with 12 bases spanning the gap. Germline V gene sequence: CDR1 SGHVS, CDR2 FQNEAQ. CDR3 sequence: CASSLSTRRQETQYF. CDR3 nucleotide sequence: TGTGCCAGCAGCTTAAGCACTAGGCGGCAAGAGACCCAGTACTTC.

This clonotype showed up just a few times. V and J are TRBV19 and TRBJ1-5; D is unresolved. Germline V CDR1 and CDR2: LNHDA, SQIVND (reference sequence). Trimming shortened V by 6 bases and J by 0 bases, and 15 bases separated the two germline ends. The CDR3 runs 16 residues. The CDR3 DNA sequence: TGTGCCAGTAGCAACTTCGGACGGAATAGCAATCAGCCCCAGCATTTT. Protein: CASSNFGRNSNQPQHF.

The V call is TRBV6-5, the J call TRBJ2-7; D may match TRBD1 or TRBD2 (5 bases each). Germline V gene sequence: CDR1 MNHEY, CDR2 SVGAGI. The CDR3 consists of 14 residues. The germline V and J ends were trimmed by 2 bases and 3 bases, with 11 bases remaining between them. The DNA for the CDR3 is TGTGCCAGCAGTTACCGCGAGGGGTACTACGAGCAGTACTTC. It codes for CASSYREGYYEQYF.

On this clonotype itself: A much more abundant neighbour one base away suggests this may be a read error. The genes are TRBV4-3 and TRBJ2-7, with D perhaps TRBD1 (5 bases). CDR1 and CDR2 from the germline V gene are LGHNA and YSLEER. Trimming took off 0 bases at V and 2 bases at J, with 11 bases between the two ends. The CDR3 has 15 residues. CDR3 loop: CASSQDPTETYEQYF. The CDR3, as DNA: TGCGCCAGCAGCCAAGATCCGACAGAAACCTACGAGCAGTACTTC.

This clonotype was seen at least ten times. This rearrangement joins TRBV6-2 or TRBV6-3 to TRBJ2-1, with 8 nucleotides matching TRBD2. The CDR3 has 14 amino acids. Per the germline V gene, CDR1 is MNHEY and CDR2 is SVGEGT. With 9 bases clipped from V and 0 bases from J, the junction kept 4 bases outside the gene matches. The chain's CDR3 is CASSGTSSYNEQFF. In nucleotides, the CDR3 is TGTGCCAGTAGCGGGACTAGCTCCTACAATGAGCAGTTCTTC.

This clonotype was seen many times. The chain has TRBV7-2 and TRBJ2-7; 7 nucleotides match TRBD1. Losses at the gene ends were 5 bases for V and 2 bases for J; bases not matched to a gene: 9. The CDR3 is 15 amino acids. Looked up from germline, CDR1 is SGHTA and CDR2 is FQGNSA. Here the CDR3 reads CASSVLRDSTYEQYF. The CDR3 DNA is TGTGCCAGCAGCGTCCTCCGGGACAGCACCTACGAGCAGTACTTC.

This clonotype was seen only a few times. The chain uses TRBV5-1 and TRBJ2-3, with TRBD1 as a possible D gene (5 bases). The V gene's germline CDR1 is SGHRS and CDR2 YFSETQ. This CDR3 is built from 14 residues. The germline V and J ends were trimmed by 0 bases and 3 bases, with 8 bases remaining between them. CDR3 coding DNA: TGCGCCAGCAGCTTGGTGGACACTACAGATACGCAGTATTTT. Amino acid sequence: CASSLVDTTDTQYF.

This clonotype came up a few times. Given a much more abundant clone one base away, this may be a read error. The J gene is TRBJ2-7, the V gene TRBV5-1; D remains unclear. Trimming took 1 base from V and 2 from J, leaving 19 bases between them. CDR3 length equals 17 residues. Germline V gives CDR1 SGHRS, CDR2 YFSETQ. The CDR3 bases are TGCGCCAGCAGCTTGAGTCTGGACGGACGCACCGCCTACGAGCAGTACTTC. This gives the protein CASSLSLDGRTAYEQYF.

The chain couples TRBV6-5 to TRBJ2-2; D ambiguous. The CDR3 runs to 17 residues. Germline assignment: CDR1 MNHEY and CDR2 SVGAGI. The V end lost 0 bases, the J end lost 3 bases, and 14 bases lay between the germline ends. DNA of the CDR3: TGTGCCAGCAGTTACTCGAGTAATCAGCGCTACACCGGGGAGCTGTTTTTT. Protein product: CASSYSSNQRYTGELFF.

This clonotype was observed many times. V and J are TRBV4-3 and TRBJ2-3; D not certain. V shed 1 base and J shed 6 bases, with 11 bases lying between them. Germline loops: CDR1 LGHNA, CDR2 YSLEER. This CDR3 has 14 residues. The CDR3 spells CASSQAWGWDTQYF. The DNA for the CDR3 is TGCGCCAGCAGCCAAGCCTGGGGATGGGATACGCAGTATTTT.

This clonotype was recorded at least ten times. The chain combines TRBV4-1 with TRBJ2-7; D may be TRBD1 (5 bases). Trimming removed 2 bases from V and 0 bases from J, with 14 bases in between. The germline CDR1 and CDR2 sequences are MGHRA and YSYEKL. The CDR3 is 16 residues long. For the CDR3, the DNA is TGCGCCAGCAGCCAAAAACGGCAGGGCGGCTCCTACGAGCAGTACTTC. Translation gives CASSQKRQGGSYEQYF.

This rearrangement joins TRBV3-1 to TRBJ2-1, with 7 bases aligning to TRBD2. This CDR3 is built from 16 residues. V shed 4 bases, J shed 4 bases, and the junction held 10 bases outside the gene matches. Germline V gene sequence: CDR1 LGHDT, CDR2 YNNKEL (reference sequence). DNA for the CDR3: TGTGCCAGCAGCCTCAAAGGGGAGGGACGTTACAATGAGCAGTTCTTC. The encoded protein is CASSLKGEGRYNEQFF.

This clonotype occurred many times. The V gene is TRBV7-2, the J gene TRBJ2-1, with D maybe TRBD2 (6 bases). This CDR3 is built from 12 residues. Trimming removed 4 bases from V and 10 bases from J, with 11 bases in between. Germline V gene sequence: CDR1 SGHTA, CDR2 FQGNSA. In DNA, the CDR3 is TGTGCCAGCAGCTCCGGGACTTTAGAGCAGTTCTTC. Translated, it gives CASSSGTLEQFF.

The V call is TRBV6-2 or TRBV6-3, the J call TRBJ1-5; D remains unclear. Germline loops: CDR1 MNHEY, CDR2 SVGEGT. Trimming took off 7 bases at V and 2 bases at J, with 12 bases between the two ends. The CDR3 loop spans 14 amino acids. The CDR3 is CASNWVSGNQPQHF. In nucleotides, the CDR3 is TGTGCCAGCAATTGGGTCTCGGGCAATCAGCCCCAGCATTTT.

In this sample, this clonotype turned up a few times. The CDR3 here is CSAQLARAERDEQYF. Here the CDR3 DNA reads TGCAGCGCCCAACTAGCGAGAGCAGAACGCGACGAGCAGTACTTC. The genes are TRBV29-1 and TRBJ2-7; 7 bases match TRBD2. The CDR3 consists of 15 residues. Unmatched junction bases numbered 17, after V lost 7 bases and J lost 5 bases. Germline loops: CDR1 SQVTM, CDR2 ANQGSEA.

Judged by abundance, this clonotype is medium-sized. The chain recombines TRBV29-1 with TRBJ2-2; D unresolved. Deletions cut 4 bases from V and 7 bases from J, with 13 bases between. The CDR3 runs 13 residues. Germline CDR1 reads SQVTM; CDR2 reads ANQGSEA. The CDR3 region has the DNA TGCAGCGTTGCCCTTCCTGGTAGCGGGGAGCTGTTTTTT. Translated, it gives CSVALPGSGELFF.

This clonotype came up many times. The chain recombines TRBV29-1 with TRBJ2-2; the D is unclear. The CDR3 is 13 amino acids. V was trimmed by 0 bases and J by 8 bases, leaving 10 bases between them. Germline V gives CDR1 SQVTM, CDR2 ANQGSEA. CDR3 loop: CSVEDLAAGELFF. The DNA of the CDR3 is TGCAGCGTTGAAGATCTCGCCGCGGGGGAGCTGTTTTTT.

There are many counts of this clonotype. The V call is TRBV5-5, the J call TRBJ2-3; no firm D call. The germline V gene has CDR1 SGHKS and CDR2 YYEKEE (reference sequence). The V and J ends lost 2 bases and 4 bases respectively, with 11 bases between them. CDR3 length: 14 residues. This chain's CDR3 is CASSLTSHPDTQYF. CDR3 nucleotides: TGTGCCAGCAGCTTAACTTCTCATCCAGATACGCAGTATTTT.

This clonotype has at least ten counts. The gene calls are TRBV19 and TRBJ1-5, with D possibly being TRBD1 (6 bases). This CDR3 has 15 residues. Trimming removed 3 bases at V and 6 bases at J, with 15 bases between. Germline V CDR1 and CDR2: LNHDA, SQIVND (reference sequence). CDR3 DNA sequence: TGTGCCAGTAGTATTGGCAGGGGTAGGGTTCAGCCCCAGCATTTT. Amino acid sequence: CASSIGRGRVQPQHF.

This clonotype has a count of ten or more. This chain joins TRBV7-9 and TRBJ1-5, with D maybe TRBD1 (6 bases). The germline gives CDR1 SEHNR, CDR2 FQNEAQ (reference sequence). With 5 bases removed from V and 4 bases from J, the gap between germline ends came to 15 bases. This CDR3 is built from 15 residues. CDR3 loop: CASSRVGGKNQPQHF. The CDR3 DNA follows: TGTGCCAGCAGCCGAGTAGGGGGTAAAAATCAGCCCCAGCATTTT.

There are many counts of this clonotype. The chain links TRBV28 to TRBJ2-3, with TRBD1 matching over 8 bases. This CDR3 has 17 amino acids. J gave up 4 bases and V 4 bases, and 13 bases lay outside the gene matches. The germline CDR1 and CDR2 sequences are MDHEN and SYDVKM. The CDR3 DNA follows: TGTGCCAGCAGTTCCTATATGGAAACAGGGGGATCAGATACGCAGTATTTT. Its protein product is CASSSYMETGGSDTQYF.

This clonotype was detected many times. The rearrangement joins TRBV6-5 to TRBJ2-5; unclear D gene. This CDR3 contains 13 residues. Trimming left V 2 bases short and J 1 base short, with 5 bases between. Germline assignment: CDR1 MNHEY and CDR2 SVGAGI. The CDR3 DNA reads TGTGCCAGCAGTTACCCGGGCCAAGAGACCCAGTACTTC. Translated, it gives CASSYPGQETQYF.

This clonotype was seen a handful of times. The rearrangement joins TRBV13 to TRBJ2-7; unclear D gene. The CDR3 is 15 residues long. With 4 bases removed from V and 1 base from J, the gap between germline ends came to 14 bases. Germline loops: CDR1 PRHDT, CDR2 FYEKMQ (reference sequence). CDR3 sequence: CASSWSSKNSYEQYF. CDR3 coding DNA: TGTGCCAGCAGCTGGTCCAGTAAAAATTCCTACGAGCAGTACTTC.

This clonotype was observed many times. The chain employs TRBV20-1 and TRBJ2-4; D tentatively fits TRBD1 or TRBD2 (5 bases each). CDR1 and CDR2 from the germline V gene are DFQATT and SNEGSKA (reference sequence). Deletions cut 0 bases from V and 7 bases from J, with 13 bases between. The CDR3 covers 14 residues. CDR3 DNA sequence: TGCAGTGCTAGAGATGGGGACCGGGCTAACATTCAGTACTTC. Its protein product is CSARDGDRANIQYF.